This T cell receptor beta chain was retrieved from a study of CD8+CD57+ T cells in acquired aplastic anemia. Profiles of TCR beta VDJ and CDR3 were generated from a genomic DNA template. TCRdb called the reads again in MiXCR, with one record for every CDR3 protein. This table holds about 260,000 distinct CDR3 sequences, 82% found once. Note on this clonotype: Mismatch with germline at one junction end may stem from a read error.

Those patients picked for sequencing had displayed CD8+CD57+ cell expansion on flow cytometry. Blood was sampled before the patients had received any therapy. Germline V gene lookup returns CDR1 SGHRS and CDR2 YFSETQ. This CDR3 contains 14 residues. The clonotype comes from a human donor with aplastic anemia. The chain is built from TRBV5-1 and TRBJ2-7; D is perhaps TRBD1 or TRBD2 (5 bases each). The sequenced material came from sorted CD4+, CD8+, or CD8+CD57+ T cells (not recorded which) from PBMCs. CDR3: CATSGRGPGHEQYF. CDR3 in DNA: TGTGCCACCAGCGGCCGAGGCCCGGGACACGAGCAGTACTTC.